This T cell receptor (beta chain) came from a study of shared clonotypes between healthy human individuals. This CDR3 is built from 14 residues. Trimming removed 6 bases from V and 11 bases from J, with 22 bases in between. In germline, CDR1 is MNHEY, CDR2 SVGAGI. Deep-level running was used for the assay. In the original processing: Filtering differed because ImmunoSEQ produced junction-only sequences that carried no quality scores. Produced via immunoSEQ multiplex PCR; TCRdb's table is partial and in-frame only. The D gene and trimming were derived from the DNA, and the V and J assignments and clone size from that table. The sample lists some 2,000,000 clones, approximately 96% seen once, with 0.1% to 0.15% in the top ten.

The chain combines TRBV6-5 with TRBJ1-1, with D maybe TRBD1 (6 bases). The sequence was collected from a man aged 18 to 30 in good health. The sequenced sample was naive CD4+ T cells sorted from blood. Sample subset: CD45RA+ positively selected. CDR3 loop: CASSRGAGGVEAFF. As DNA, the CDR3 is TGTGCCAGCAGCCGAGGGGCGGGGGGCGTTGAGGCTTTCTTT.